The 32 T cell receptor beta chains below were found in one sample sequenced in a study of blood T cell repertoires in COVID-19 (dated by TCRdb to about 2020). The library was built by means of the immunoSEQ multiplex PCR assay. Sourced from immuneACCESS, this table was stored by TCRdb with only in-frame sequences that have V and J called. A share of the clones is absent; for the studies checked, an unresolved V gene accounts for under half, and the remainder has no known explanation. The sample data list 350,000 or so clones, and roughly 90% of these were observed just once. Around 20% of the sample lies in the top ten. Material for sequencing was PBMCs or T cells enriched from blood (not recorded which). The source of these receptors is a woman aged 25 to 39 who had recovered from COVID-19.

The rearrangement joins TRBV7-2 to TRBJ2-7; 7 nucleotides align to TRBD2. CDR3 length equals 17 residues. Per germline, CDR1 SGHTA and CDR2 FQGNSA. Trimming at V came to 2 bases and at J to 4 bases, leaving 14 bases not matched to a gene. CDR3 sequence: CASSLRGGRVVEYEQYF. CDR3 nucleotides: TGTGCCAGCAGCTTAAGGGGAGGGCGGGTCGTGGAATACGAGCAGTACTTC.

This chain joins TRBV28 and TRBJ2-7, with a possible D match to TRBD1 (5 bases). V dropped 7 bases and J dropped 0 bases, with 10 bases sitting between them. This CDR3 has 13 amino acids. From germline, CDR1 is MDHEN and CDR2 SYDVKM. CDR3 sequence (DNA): TGTGCCAGCAAGGACACCAACTCCTACGAGCAGTACTTC. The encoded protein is CASKDTNSYEQYF.

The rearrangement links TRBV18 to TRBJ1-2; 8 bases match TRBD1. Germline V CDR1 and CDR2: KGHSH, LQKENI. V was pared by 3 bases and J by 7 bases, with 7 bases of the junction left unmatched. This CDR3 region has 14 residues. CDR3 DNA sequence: TGTGCCAGCTCACCGACAGGGGCGCAGGCTGGCTACACCTTC. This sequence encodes CASSPTGAQAGYTF. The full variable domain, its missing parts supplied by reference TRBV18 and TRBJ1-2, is NAGVMQNPRHLVRRRGQEARLRCSPMKGHSHVYWYRQLPEEGLKFMVYLQKENIIDESGMPKERFSAEFPKEGPSILRIQQVVRGDSAAYFCASSPTGAQAGYTFGSGTRLTVV.

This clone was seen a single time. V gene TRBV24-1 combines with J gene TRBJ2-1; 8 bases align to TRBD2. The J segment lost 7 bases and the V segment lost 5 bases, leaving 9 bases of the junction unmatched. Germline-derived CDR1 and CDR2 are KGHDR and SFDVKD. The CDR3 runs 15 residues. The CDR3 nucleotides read TGTGCCACCAGTGCACCTCCTGGACTAGCAAATGAGCAGTTCTTC. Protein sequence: CATSAPPGLANEQFF.

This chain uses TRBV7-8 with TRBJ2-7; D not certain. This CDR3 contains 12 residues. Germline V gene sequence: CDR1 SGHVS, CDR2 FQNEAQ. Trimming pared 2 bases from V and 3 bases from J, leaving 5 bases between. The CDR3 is CASSLFNYEQYF. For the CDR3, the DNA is TGTGCCAGCAGCTTATTTAACTACGAGCAGTACTTC.

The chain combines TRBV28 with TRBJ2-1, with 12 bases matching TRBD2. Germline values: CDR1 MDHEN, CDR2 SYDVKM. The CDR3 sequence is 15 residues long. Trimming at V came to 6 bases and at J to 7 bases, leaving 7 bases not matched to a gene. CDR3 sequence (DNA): TGTGCCAGCAGCCCTAGCGGGAGGGCCGTTAATGAGCAGTTCTTC. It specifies CASSPSGRAVNEQFF.

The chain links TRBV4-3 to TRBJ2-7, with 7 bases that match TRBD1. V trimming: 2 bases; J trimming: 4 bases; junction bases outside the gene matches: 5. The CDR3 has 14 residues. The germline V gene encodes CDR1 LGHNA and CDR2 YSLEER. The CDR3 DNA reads TGCGCCAGCAGCCAATGGACAGGCGGGTACGAGCAGTACTTC. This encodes CASSQWTGGYEQYF.

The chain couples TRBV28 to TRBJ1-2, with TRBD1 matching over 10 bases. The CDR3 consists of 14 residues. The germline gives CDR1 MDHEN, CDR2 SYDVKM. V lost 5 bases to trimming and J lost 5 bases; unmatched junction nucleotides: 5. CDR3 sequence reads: CASSLGTGVYGYTF. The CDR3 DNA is TGTGCCAGCAGTCTCGGGACAGGGGTTTATGGCTACACCTTC.

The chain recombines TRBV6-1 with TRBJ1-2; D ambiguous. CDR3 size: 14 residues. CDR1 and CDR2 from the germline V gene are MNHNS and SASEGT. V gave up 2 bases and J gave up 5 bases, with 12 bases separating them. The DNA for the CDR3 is TGTGCCAGCAGTGAATGGCAGGATAGTTATGGCTACACCTTC. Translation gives CASSEWQDSYGYTF.

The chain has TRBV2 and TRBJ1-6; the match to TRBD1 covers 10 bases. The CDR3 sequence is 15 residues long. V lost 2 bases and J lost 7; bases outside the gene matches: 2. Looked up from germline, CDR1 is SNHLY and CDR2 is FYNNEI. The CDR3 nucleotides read TGTGCCAGCAGTGAAATGGGACAGGGGAATTCACCCCTCCACTTT. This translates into CASSEMGQGNSPLHF.

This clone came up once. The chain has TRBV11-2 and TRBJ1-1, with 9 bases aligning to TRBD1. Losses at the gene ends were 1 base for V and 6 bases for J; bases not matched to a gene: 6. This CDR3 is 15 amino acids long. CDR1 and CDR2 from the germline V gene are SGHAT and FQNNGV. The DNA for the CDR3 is TGTGCCAGCAGCTTAGCTTTCAGGGACAGGGCTGAAGCTTTCTTT. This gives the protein CASSLAFRDRAEAFF. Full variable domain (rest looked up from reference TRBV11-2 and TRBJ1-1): EAGVAQSPRYKIIEKRQSVAFWCNPISGHATLYWYQQILGQGPKLLIQFQNNGVVDDSQLPKDRFSAERLKGVDSTLKIQPAKLEDSAVYLCASSLAFRDRAEAFFGQGTRLTVV.

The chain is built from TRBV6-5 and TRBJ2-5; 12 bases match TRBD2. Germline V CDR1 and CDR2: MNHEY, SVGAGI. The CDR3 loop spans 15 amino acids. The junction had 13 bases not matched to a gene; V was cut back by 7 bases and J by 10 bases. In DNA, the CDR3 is TGTGCCAGCACCATAATGTCTAGCGGGGGGGCTTACCAGTACTTC. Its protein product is CASTIMSSGGAYQYF.

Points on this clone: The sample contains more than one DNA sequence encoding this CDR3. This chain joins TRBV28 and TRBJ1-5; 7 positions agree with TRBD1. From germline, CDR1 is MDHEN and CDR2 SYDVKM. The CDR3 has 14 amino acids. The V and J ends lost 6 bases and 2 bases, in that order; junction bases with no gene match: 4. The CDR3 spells CASRQGSGNQPQHF. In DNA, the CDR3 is TGTGCCAGCAGACAGGGGTCGGGCAATCAGCCCCAGCATTTT.

The CDR3 nucleotides read TGTGCCAGCTCACCGTTCTGGGACAGCTACAATGAGCAGTTCTTC. It translates to CASSPFWDSYNEQFF. The rearrangement joins TRBV18 to TRBJ2-1; 7 nucleotides agree with TRBD1. J lost 3 bases, V lost 3 bases, and 5 bases had no gene match. This CDR3 is 15 amino acids long. Per germline, CDR1 KGHSH and CDR2 LQKENI. The variable domain in full, with the rest retrieved from reference TRBV18 and TRBJ2-1, is NAGVMQNPRHLVRRRGQEARLRCSPMKGHSHVYWYRQLPEEGLKFMVYLQKENIIDESGMPKERFSAEFPKEGPSILRIQQVVRGDSAAYFCASSPFWDSYNEQFFGPGTRLTVL.

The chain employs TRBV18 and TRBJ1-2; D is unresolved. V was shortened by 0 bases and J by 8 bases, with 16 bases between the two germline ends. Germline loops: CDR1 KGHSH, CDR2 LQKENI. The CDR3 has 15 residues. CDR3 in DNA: TGTGCCAGCTCACCACCGGGAGACCAGATTTGGGGCTACACCTTC. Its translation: CASSPPGDQIWGYTF.

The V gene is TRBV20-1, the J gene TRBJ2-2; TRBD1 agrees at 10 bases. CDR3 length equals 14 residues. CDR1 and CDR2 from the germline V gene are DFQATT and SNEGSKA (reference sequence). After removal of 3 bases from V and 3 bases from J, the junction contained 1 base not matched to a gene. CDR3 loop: CSASDRGHTGELFF. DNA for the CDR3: TGCAGTGCTAGTGACAGGGGGCACACCGGGGAGCTGTTTTTT.

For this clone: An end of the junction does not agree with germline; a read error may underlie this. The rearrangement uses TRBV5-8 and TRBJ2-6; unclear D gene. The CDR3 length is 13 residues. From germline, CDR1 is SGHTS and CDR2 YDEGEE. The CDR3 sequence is CASSLSVANVLTF. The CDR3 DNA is TGTGCCAGCAGCTTGTCTGTGGCCAACGTCCTGACTTTC.

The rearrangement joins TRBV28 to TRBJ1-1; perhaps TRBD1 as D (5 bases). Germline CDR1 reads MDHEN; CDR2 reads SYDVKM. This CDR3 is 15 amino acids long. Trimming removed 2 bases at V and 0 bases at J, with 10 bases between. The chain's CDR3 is CASSLVGAMNTEAFF. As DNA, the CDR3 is TGTGCCAGCAGTTTAGTAGGGGCGATGAACACTGAAGCTTTCTTT.

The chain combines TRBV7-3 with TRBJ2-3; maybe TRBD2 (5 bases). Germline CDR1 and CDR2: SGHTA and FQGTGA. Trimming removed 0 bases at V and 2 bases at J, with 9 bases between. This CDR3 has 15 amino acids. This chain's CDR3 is CASSLTSSITDTQYF. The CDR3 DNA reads TGTGCCAGCAGCTTAACGTCTAGCATCACAGATACGCAGTATTTT. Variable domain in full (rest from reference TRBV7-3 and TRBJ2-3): GAGVSQTPSNKVTEKGKYVELRCDPISGHTALYWYRQSLGQGPEFLIYFQGTGAADDSGLPNDRFFAVRPEGSVSTLKIQRTERGDSAVYLCASSLTSSITDTQYFGPGTRLTVL.

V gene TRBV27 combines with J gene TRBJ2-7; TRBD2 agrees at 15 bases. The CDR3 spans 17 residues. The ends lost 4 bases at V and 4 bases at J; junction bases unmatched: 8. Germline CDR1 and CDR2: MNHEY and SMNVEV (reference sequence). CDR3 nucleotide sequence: TGTGCCAGCAGTTCGGATAAGGGACTAGCGGGAGGTTACGAGCAGTACTTC. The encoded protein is CASSSDKGLAGGYEQYF.

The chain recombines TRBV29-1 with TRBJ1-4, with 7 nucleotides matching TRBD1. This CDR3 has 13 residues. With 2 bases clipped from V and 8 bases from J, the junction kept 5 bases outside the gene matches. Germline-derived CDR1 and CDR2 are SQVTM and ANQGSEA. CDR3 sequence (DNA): TGCAGCGTTGAAAAGAACAGGGGAGAAAAACTGTTTTTT. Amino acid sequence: CSVEKNRGEKLFF.

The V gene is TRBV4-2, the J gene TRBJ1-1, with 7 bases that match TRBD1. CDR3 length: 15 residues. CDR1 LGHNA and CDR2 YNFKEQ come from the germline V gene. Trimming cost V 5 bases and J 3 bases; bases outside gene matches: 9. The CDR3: CASSVVRDRDTEAFF. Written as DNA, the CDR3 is TGTGCCAGCAGCGTCGTCCGTGACAGGGACACTGAAGCTTTCTTT.

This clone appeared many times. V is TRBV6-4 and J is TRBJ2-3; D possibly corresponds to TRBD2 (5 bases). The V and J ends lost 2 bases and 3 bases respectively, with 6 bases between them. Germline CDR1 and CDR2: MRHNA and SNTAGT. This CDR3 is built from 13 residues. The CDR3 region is CASSDRETDTQYF. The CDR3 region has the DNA TGTGCCAGCAGTGACAGGGAGACAGATACGCAGTATTTT.

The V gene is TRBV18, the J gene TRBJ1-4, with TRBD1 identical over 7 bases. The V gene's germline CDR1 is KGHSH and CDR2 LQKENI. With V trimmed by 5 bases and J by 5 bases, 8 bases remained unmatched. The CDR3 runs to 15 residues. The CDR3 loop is CASSGDRQFNEKLFF. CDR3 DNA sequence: TGTGCCAGCTCAGGGGACAGACAGTTCAATGAAAAACTGTTTTTT. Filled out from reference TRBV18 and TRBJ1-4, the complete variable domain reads NAGVMQNPRHLVRRRGQEARLRCSPMKGHSHVYWYRQLPEEGLKFMVYLQKENIIDESGMPKERFSAEFPKEGPSILRIQQVVRGDSAAYFCASSGDRQFNEKLFFGSGTQLSVL.

The CDR3 loop reads CATQRSSSRNEQFF. Written as DNA, the CDR3 is TGTGCCACCCAAAGATCTAGCAGCAGGAATGAGCAGTTCTTC. This sequence joins TRBV11-3 and TRBJ2-1, with D maybe TRBD2 (5 bases). V lost 10 bases and J 7 bases, leaving 20 bases between the germline ends. This CDR3 is 14 amino acids long. The germline CDR1 and CDR2 sequences are SGHNT and YENEEA.

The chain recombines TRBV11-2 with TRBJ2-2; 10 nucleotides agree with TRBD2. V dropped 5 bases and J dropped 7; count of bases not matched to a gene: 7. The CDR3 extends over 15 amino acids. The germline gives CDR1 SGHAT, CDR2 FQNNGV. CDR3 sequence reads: CASSPDIAGGGELFF. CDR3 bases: TGTGCCAGCAGCCCAGATATAGCGGGAGGCGGGGAGCTGTTTTTT.

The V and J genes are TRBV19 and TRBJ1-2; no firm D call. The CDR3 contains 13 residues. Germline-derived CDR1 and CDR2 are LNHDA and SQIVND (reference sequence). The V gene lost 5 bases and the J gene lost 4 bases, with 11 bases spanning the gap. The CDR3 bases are TGTGCCAGTAGTCCAGGAACAACCTATGGCTACACCTTC. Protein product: CASSPGTTYGYTF.

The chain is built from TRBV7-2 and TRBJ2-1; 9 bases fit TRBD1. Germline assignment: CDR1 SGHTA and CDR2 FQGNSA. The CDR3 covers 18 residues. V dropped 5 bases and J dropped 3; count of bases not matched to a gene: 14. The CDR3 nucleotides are TGTGCCAGCAGCGCGTTCTTATACCGGGACAGGGACTACAATGAGCAGTTCTTC. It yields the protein CASSAFLYRDRDYNEQFF.

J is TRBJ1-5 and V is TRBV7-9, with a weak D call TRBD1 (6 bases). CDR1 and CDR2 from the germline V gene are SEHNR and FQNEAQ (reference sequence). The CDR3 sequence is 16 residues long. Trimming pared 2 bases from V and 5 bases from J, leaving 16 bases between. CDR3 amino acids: CASSLISGGDDQPQHF. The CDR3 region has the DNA TGTGCCAGCAGCTTAATTTCGGGGGGCGACGATCAGCCCCAGCATTTT. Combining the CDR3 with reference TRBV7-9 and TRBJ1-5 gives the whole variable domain DTGVSQNPRHKITKRGQNVTFRCDPISEHNRLYWYRQTLGQGPEFLTYFQNEAQLEKSRLLSDRFSAERPKGSFSTLEIQRTEQGDSAMYLCASSLISGGDDQPQHFGDGTRLSIL.

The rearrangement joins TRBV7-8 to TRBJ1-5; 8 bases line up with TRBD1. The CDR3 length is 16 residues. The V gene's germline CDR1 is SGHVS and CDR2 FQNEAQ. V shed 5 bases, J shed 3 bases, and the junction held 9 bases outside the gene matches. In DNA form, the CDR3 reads TGTGCCAGCAGCACCGGGACAGGCGGGGACAATCAGCCCCAGCATTTT. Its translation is CASSTGTGGDNQPQHF. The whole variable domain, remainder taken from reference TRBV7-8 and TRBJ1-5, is GAGVSQSPRYKVAKRGQDVALRCDPISGHVSLFWYQQALGQGPEFLTYFQNEAQLDKSGLPSDRFFAERPEGSVSTLKIQRTQQEDSAVYLCASSTGTGGDNQPQHFGDGTRLSIL.

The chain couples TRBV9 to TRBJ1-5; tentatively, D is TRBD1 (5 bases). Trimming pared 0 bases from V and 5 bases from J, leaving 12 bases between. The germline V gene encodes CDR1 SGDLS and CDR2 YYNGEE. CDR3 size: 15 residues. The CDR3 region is CASSVVRGEHQPQHF. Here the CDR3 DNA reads TGTGCCAGCAGCGTAGTCCGGGGGGAGCATCAGCCCCAGCATTTT. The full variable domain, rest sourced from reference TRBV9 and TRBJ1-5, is DSGVTQTPKHLITATGQRVTLRCSPRSGDLSVYWYQQSLDQGLQFLIQYYNGEERAKGNILERFSAQQFPDLHSELNLSSLELGDSALYFCASSVVRGEHQPQHFGDGTRLSIL.

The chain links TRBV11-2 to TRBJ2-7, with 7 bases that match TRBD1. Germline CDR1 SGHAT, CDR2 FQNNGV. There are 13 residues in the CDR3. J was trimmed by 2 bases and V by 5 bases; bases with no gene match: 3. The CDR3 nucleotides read TGTGCCAGCAGCCCGGACAGGCCCTACGAGCAGTACTTC. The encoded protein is CASSPDRPYEQYF.